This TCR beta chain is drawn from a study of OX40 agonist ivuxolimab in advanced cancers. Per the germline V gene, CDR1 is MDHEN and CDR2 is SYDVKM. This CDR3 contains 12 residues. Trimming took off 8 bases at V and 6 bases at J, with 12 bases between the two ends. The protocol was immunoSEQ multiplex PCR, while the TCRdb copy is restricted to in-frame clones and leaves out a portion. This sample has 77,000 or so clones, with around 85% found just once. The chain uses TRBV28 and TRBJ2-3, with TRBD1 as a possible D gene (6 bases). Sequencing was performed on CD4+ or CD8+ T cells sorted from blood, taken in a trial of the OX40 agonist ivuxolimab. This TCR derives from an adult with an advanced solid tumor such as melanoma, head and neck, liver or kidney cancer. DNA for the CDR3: TGTGCCAGCCAGATACAGGGTGATACGCAGTATTTT. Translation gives CASQIQGDTQYF.